Described below is a single TCR beta chain sequence and its context. Antigen: not known. Samples came from healthy bone marrow donors. The sample comes from a study of cytomegalovirus exposure and HLA in healthy donors. As for the study in general: In terms of ancestry, the Caucasian-associated cluster contained roughly 81% of the roughly 400 genotyped donors. Findings and limits, study-wide: Confirmation was obtained in vitro that a few CMV-associated chains are specific for CMV antigens. Researchers reported from a later analysis that most CMV-associated TCR beta chains appeared HLA-restricted.

The PCR was carried out with 60 Vbeta primers and 13 Jbeta primers. Only in-frame clones appear in the TCRdb table, and some are missing; sequencing was by immunoSEQ multiplex PCR. The table records 200,000 to 250,000 clones, around 89% of them present only once. Germline CDR1 is SGHRS and CDR2 is YFSETQ. J lost 6 bases, V lost 4 bases, and 4 bases had no gene match. This CDR3 comprises 14 residues. Input material: PBMCs. J is TRBJ1-4 and V is TRBV5-1, with TRBD1 identical over 9 bases. The TCR was taken from a woman between 18 and 30 years old in good health and CMV-seronegative. The CDR3 protein is CASSHRTGDEKLFF. For the CDR3, the DNA is TGCGCCAGCAGCCACCGGACAGGGGATGAAAAACTGTTTTTT. The whole variable domain, filled in from reference TRBV5-1 and TRBJ1-4, reads KAGVTQTPRYLIKTRGQQVTLSCSPISGHRSVSWYQQTPGQGLQFLFEYFSETQRNKGNFPGRFSGRQFSNSRSEMNVSTLELGDSALYLCASSHRTGDEKLFFGSGTQLSVL.